This T cell receptor (beta chain) was found in a study of blood T cell repertoires in COVID-19. Study context: T cells, B-cell-depleted T cells, or PBMCs provided the cDNA or gDNA that served as material.

Sequenced by immunoSEQ multiplex PCR; TCRdb stores in-frame clones only, minus some. The data show 360,000 or so clones, with almost 90% seen just once and about 7% held by the top ten. Trimming removed 0 bases from V and 8 bases from J, with 16 bases in between. CDR3 length equals 15 residues. Germline V gives CDR1 LNHNV, CDR2 YYDKDF (reference sequence). The sample consisted of peripheral blood. This chain joins TRBV15 and TRBJ1-2, with D possibly being TRBD1 (5 bases). The TCR originated in a man younger than 30 with active or convalescent COVID-19. CDR3 in DNA: TGTGCCACCAGCAGAGATTCTGGGGCCGCGGGGGGCTACACCTTC. Its protein product is CATSRDSGAAGGYTF.